The 5 T cell receptor beta chains below all came from one sample that was sequenced in a study of T cells in Graves' hyperthyroidism and ophthalmopathy. The TCR beta CDR3 regions underwent amplification using RNA transcripts as the source. First-round RT-PCR of the TCR CDR3 relied on the HTBI primer set. TCRdb recomputed calls from the multiplex PCR reads with MiXCR, one row per CDR3 protein. The data contain approximately 700,000 distinct CDR3 sequences, around 15% of them singletons. Sequencing was carried out using blood. The origin of the receptors is a man aged 18 to 30 with Graves' hyperthyroidism.

There are many counts of this clonotype. The CDR3 sequence: CASSPGAVGGEQYF. The DNA of the CDR3 is TGTGCCAGCTCACCAGGGGCAGTCGGGGGAGAGCAGTACTTC. The J gene is TRBJ2-7, the V gene TRBV18, with a weak D call TRBD2 (6 bases). V lost 2 bases and J lost 7, with 15 bases in between. The germline gives CDR1 KGHSH, CDR2 LQKENI. The CDR3 loop spans 14 amino acids.

The genes are TRBV20-1 and TRBJ1-2, with 8 bases fitting TRBD1. V shed 5 bases, J shed 5 bases, and the junction held 10 bases outside the gene matches. This CDR3 is 14 amino acids long. Germline V gene lookup returns CDR1 DFQATT and CDR2 SNEGSKA (reference sequence). The CDR3 sequence: CSAQGQGPLYGYTF. The CDR3 bases are TGCAGTGCTCAAGGACAGGGCCCCCTATATGGCTACACCTTC.

In this sample, this clonotype turned up many times. The V gene is TRBV7-9, the J gene TRBJ2-7; D is possibly TRBD2 (5 bases). Germline CDR1 reads SEHNR; CDR2 reads FQNEAQ (reference sequence). Trimming shortened V by 5 bases and J by 2 bases, and 16 bases separated the two germline ends. The CDR3 has 15 residues. The CDR3 nucleotides are TGTGCCAGCAGCCCCCAGCCGGGAAAGGCCTACGAGCAGTACTTC. Its translation is CASSPQPGKAYEQYF.

The chain recombines TRBV20-1 with TRBJ2-7; 9 nucleotides line up with TRBD2. The J segment lost 1 base and the V segment lost 1 base, leaving 5 bases of the junction unmatched. The CDR3 is 15 residues long. Germline loops: CDR1 DFQATT, CDR2 SNEGSKA (reference sequence). CDR3 DNA sequence: TGCAGTGCTAGAGCAACTAGCGGGTATTCCTACGAGCAGTACTTC. Protein: CSARATSGYSYEQYF.

The rearrangement joins TRBV27 to TRBJ2-3; D is unresolved. Germline V gene lookup returns CDR1 MNHEY and CDR2 SMNVEV (reference sequence). V was clipped by 2 bases and J by 0 bases, with 9 bases between them. The CDR3 spans 15 residues. CDR3 region: CASSLDGQSTDTQYF. The CDR3, as DNA: TGTGCCAGCAGTTTAGACGGGCAGAGCACAGATACGCAGTATTTT.